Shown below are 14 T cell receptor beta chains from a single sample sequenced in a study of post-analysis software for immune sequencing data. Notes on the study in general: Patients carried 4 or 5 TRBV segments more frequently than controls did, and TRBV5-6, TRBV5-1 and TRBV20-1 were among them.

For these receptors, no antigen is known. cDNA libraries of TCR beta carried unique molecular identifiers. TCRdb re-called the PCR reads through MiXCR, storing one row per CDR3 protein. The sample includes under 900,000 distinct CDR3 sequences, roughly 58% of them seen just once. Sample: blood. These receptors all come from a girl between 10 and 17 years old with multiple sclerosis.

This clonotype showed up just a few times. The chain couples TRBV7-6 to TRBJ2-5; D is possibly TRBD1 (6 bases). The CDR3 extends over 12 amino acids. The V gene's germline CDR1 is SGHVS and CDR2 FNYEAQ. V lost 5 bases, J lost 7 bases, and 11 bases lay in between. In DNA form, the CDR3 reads TGTGCCAGCAGCGGAGGACAGCGGACCCAGTACTTC. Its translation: CASSGGQRTQYF.

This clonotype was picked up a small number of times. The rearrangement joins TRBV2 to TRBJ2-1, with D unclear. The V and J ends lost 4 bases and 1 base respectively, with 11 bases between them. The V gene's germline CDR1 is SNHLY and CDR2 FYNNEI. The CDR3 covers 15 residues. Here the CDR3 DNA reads TGTGCCAGCAGTGTCGACCCCGCTTCCTACAATGAGCAGTTCTTC. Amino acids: CASSVDPASYNEQFF. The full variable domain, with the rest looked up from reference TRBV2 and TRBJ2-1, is EPEVTQTPSHQVTQMGQEVILRCVPISNHLYFYWYRQILGQKVEFLVSFYNNEISEKSEIFDDQFSVERPDGSNFTLKIRSTKLEDSAMYFCASSVDPASYNEQFFGPGTRLTVL.

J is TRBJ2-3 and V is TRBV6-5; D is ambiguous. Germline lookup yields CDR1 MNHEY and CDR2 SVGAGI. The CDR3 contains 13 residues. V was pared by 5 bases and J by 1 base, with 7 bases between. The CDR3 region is CASSGARTDTQYF. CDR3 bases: TGTGCCAGCAGTGGTGCCCGCACAGATACGCAGTATTTT.

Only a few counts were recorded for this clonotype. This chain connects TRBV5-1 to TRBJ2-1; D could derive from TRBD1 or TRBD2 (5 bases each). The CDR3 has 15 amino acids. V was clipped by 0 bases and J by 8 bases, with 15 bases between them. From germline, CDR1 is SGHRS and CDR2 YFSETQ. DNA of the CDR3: TGCGCCAGCAGCTTGGCGACCGGGACCTCCGATGAGCAGTTCTTC. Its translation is CASSLATGTSDEQFF.

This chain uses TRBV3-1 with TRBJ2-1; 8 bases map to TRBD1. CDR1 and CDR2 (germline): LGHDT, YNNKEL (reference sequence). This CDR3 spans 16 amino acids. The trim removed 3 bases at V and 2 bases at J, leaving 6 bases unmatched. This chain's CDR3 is CASSQTAGGPYNEQFF. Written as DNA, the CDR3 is TGTGCCAGCAGCCAGACCGCAGGGGGCCCCTACAATGAGCAGTTCTTC.

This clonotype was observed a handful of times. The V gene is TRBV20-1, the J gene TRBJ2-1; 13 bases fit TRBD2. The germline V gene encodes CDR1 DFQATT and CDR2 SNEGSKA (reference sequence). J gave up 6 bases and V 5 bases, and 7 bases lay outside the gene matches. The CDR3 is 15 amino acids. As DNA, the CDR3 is TGCAGTGCTCCTCTACTAGCGGGAGGGACCAATGAGCAGTTCTTC. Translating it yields CSAPLLAGGTNEQFF.

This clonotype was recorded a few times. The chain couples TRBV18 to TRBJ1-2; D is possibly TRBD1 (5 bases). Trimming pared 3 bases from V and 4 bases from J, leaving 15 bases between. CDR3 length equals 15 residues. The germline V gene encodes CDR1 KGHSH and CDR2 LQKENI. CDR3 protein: CASSPGDRKVYGYTF. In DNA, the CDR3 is TGTGCCAGCTCACCGGGTGACAGAAAGGTCTATGGCTACACCTTC.

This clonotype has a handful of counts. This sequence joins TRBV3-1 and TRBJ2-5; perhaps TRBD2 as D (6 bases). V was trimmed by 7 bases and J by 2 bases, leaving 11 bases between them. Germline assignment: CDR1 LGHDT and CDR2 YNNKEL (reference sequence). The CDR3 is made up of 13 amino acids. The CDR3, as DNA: TGTGCCAGCAACCCCGGGAGTCAAGAGACCCAGTACTTC. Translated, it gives CASNPGSQETQYF.

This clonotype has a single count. CDR3 residues: CASSNLAGAYNEQFF. The CDR3 bases are TGTGCCAGCAGTAACTTAGCGGGAGCCTACAATGAGCAGTTCTTC. The chain employs TRBV6-2 or TRBV6-3 and TRBJ2-1, with 9 bases fitting TRBD2. Germline CDR1 is MNHEY and CDR2 is SVGEGT. After removal of 5 bases from V and 2 bases from J, the junction contained 4 bases not matched to a gene. The CDR3 contains 15 residues.

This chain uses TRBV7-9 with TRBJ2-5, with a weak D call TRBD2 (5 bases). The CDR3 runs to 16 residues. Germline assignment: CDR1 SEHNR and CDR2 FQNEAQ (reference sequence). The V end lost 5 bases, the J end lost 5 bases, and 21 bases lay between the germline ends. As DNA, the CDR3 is TGTGCCAGCAGCCTCCGTGCGAGGGAACCTTACGAGACCCAGTACTTC. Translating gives CASSLRAREPYETQYF.

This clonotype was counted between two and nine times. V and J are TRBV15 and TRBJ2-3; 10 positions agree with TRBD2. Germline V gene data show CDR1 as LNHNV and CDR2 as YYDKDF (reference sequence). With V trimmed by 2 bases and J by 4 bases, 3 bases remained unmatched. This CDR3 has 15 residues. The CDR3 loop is CATSRSAGGADTQYF. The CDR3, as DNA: TGTGCCACCAGCAGATCAGCGGGGGGGGCAGATACGCAGTATTTT.

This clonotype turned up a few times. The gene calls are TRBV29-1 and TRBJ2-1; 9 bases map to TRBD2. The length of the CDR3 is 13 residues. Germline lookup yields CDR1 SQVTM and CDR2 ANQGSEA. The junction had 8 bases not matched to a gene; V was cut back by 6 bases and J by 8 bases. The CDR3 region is CSVRGGRADEQFF. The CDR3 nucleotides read TGCAGCGTACGAGGCGGGAGGGCCGATGAGCAGTTCTTC.

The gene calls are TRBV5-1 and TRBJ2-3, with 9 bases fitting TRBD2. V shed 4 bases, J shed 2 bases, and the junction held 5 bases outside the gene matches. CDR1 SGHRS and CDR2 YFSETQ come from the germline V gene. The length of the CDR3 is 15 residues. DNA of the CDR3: TGCGCCAGCAGCGCGGGGGGGCAGCACACAGATACGCAGTATTTT. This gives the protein CASSAGGQHTDTQYF. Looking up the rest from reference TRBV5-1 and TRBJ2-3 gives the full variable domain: KAGVTQTPRYLIKTRGQQVTLSCSPISGHRSVSWYQQTPGQGLQFLFEYFSETQRNKGNFPGRFSGRQFSNSRSEMNVSTLELGDSALYLCASSAGGQHTDTQYFGPGTRLTVL.

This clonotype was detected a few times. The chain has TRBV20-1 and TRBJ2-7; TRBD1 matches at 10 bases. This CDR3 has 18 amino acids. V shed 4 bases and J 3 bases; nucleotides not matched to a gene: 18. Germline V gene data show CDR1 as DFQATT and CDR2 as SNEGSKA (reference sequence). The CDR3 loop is CSAISKLTLGQGIYEQYF. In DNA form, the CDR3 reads TGCAGTGCTATATCGAAGTTAACCCTGGGACAGGGGATCTACGAGCAGTACTTC.